These T cell receptor beta chains were read from a single sample in a study of shared clonotypes between healthy human individuals. TCRdb's table, derived via immunoSEQ multiplex PCR, lists solely in-frame clones and lacks some. This table holds some 530,000 clones, more than 75% found once. The material sequenced was PBMCs. These TCRs come from a woman in her forties in good health. Some clones in this sample may be carry-over from other donors' samples. Each CDR3 is given with its conserved first and last residue. A D gene is named only where the DNA matches it firmly. Not all rows give a size; the values are once, few, many and, for expanded clones, a class.

j_call cdr3_length clone_size d_call v_call cdr3_nt cdr3_aa
TRBJ1-4 18 NA TRBD1 TRBV30 TGTGCCTGGAGTGTAGGGGGCGAGATGCGAACGGGTAATGAAAAACTGTTTTTT CAWSVGGEMRTGNEKLFF
TRBJ2-1 15 NA TRBD1 TRBV25-1 TGTGCCAGCAGTGCATCGGGGGGACAGGGGTATGAGCAGTTCTTC CASSASGGQGYEQFF
TRBJ2-5 17 NA TRBD2 TRBV7-9 TGTGCCAGCAGACCGGGTGGGACTAGCGGGATTCAAGAGACCCAGTACTTC CASRPGGTSGIQETQYF
TRBJ2-2 15 NA NA TRBV7-3 TGTGCCAGCAAATTGGAACAGGGGAACACCGGGGAGCTGTTTTTT CASKLEQGNTGELFF
TRBJ1-1 13 few NA TRBV19 TGTGCCAGTAGCTGGTTACGGAACACTGAAGCTTTCTTT CASSWLRNTEAFF
TRBJ2-3 15 NA TRBD2 TRBV11-2 TGTGCCAGCAGCTATAGAGCGGGAGCCACAGATACGCAGTATTTT CASSYRAGATDTQYF
TRBJ1-5 16 NA NA TRBV18 TGTGCCAGCTCACCATTAGGGCACTCGGTGGGTCAGCCCCAGCATTTT CASSPLGHSVGQPQHF
TRBJ2-1 16 NA TRBD2 TRBV19 TGTGCCAGTAGTGTGACTAGCGGGAGTATAGGAAATGAGCAGTTCTTC CASSVTSGSIGNEQFF
TRBJ2-1 18 NA NA TRBV21-1 TGTGCCAGCAGCAAAAATGTAGGGGGACGGTCTATCTACAATGAGCAGTTCTTC CASSKNVGGRSIYNEQFF
TRBJ1-5 13 NA NA TRBV15 TGTGCCACCAGCAGAGAAATGCAGCAGCCCCAGCATTTT CATSREMQQPQHF
TRBJ1-4 15 NA NA TRBV2 TGTGCCAGCAGTGATCGGGGAGTAACTAATGAAAAACTGTTTTTT CASSDRGVTNEKLFF
TRBJ1-3 15 many NA TRBV6-1 TGTGCCAGCAGTGAAGTTAACCGAAATAAGGACACCATATATTTT CASSEVNRNKDTIYF
TRBJ2-5 16 once NA TRBV5-1 TGCGCCAGCAGCTTGGGTTACGGGGGGCGCGAGGAGACCCAGTACTTC CASSLGYGGREETQYF
TRBJ2-3 15 NA TRBD2 TRBV5-5 TGTGCCAGCAGCTCTAGTGGCGGGAGGGGAGATACGCAGTATTTT CASSSSGGRGDTQYF
TRBJ1-2 14 NA NA TRBV6-1 TGTGCCAGCAGGTACGGGGGCGAGGACTATGGCTACACCTTC CASRYGGEDYGYTF
TRBJ2-7 13 NA NA TRBV6-1 TGTGCCAGCAGGAATAGCGGTACCTACGAGCAGTACTTC CASRNSGTYEQYF
TRBJ2-2 14 NA TRBD2 TRBV19 TGTGCCAGTAGTCCAGGGACTAGCAGCGGGGAGCTGTTTTTT CASSPGTSSGELFF